Detailed here is one T cell receptor (beta chain). There is no known antigen for this receptor. Per-base qualities were not stored, and no clone one base away is much larger. This sample was taken from a study of HIV-infected patients and healthy controls (dated by TCRdb to the mid-2010s). With regard to the full study: Although they stayed below normal ranges, CD4 counts in about 85% of the 16 patients rose modestly but significantly after three months of therapy. The question the study tested was whether immune perturbation and reconstitution could be captured by deep TCR repertoire sequencing of small blood samples from HIV patients. After a further year of therapy, viral load was undetectable in all patients, having already become undetectable in about 75% of the 16 patients by the second bleed. Overall T-cell lymphocytopenia was not observed in the patients, and no significant difference from controls was found in total CDR3 counts per chain. CD8 counts showed no consistent shift during early therapy, whereas the CD4:CD8 ratio rose slightly.

Its CDR3 holds 13 amino acids, cysteine through phenylalanine. The sequence is cut down to CDR3 DNA, 39 bases in frame from base 1. V is cut by 4 bases and J by 1 base, and the space between the germline ends is 6 bases. The germline V gene supplies CDR1 SGHTA and CDR2 FQGNSA. Since whole blood was used without any cell fractionation, the repertoire reflected all peripheral T cells in unsorted form. For RNA extraction, an approximately 2.5 ml sample of peripheral blood was drawn into Tempus tubes. HIV-infected adults not yet given antiretroviral therapy and scheduled to start treatment were recruited, and the first sixteen eligible patients underwent processing. Treatment interruptions were among the grounds for excluding patients from enrollment, as were febrile or AIDS-related illness, tumors, hepatitis B or C coinfection, immunomodulatory therapy and recent vaccination. The TURBO-DNase kit was used to remove leftover genomic DNA, and GLOBINclear was used to deplete globin mRNA. Just before antiretroviral therapy was started, pretreatment blood was collected from HIV-infected patients.

400 to 550 ng RNA was reverse transcribed with SuperScript III using primers against the alpha and beta constant regions. Separate alpha and beta chain libraries were made by chain-specific third strand synthesis with multiplexing indices. The protocol used a single primer pair to amplify all rearrangements within a chain, which avoided primer bias, and attached molecular barcodes to each cDNA molecule. The SP2 sequencing primer site and a random hexamer were carried on a 5' RACE adapter, to which purified cDNA was joined by T4 RNA Ligase 1. Second strand synthesis was performed with Phusion polymerase and primed from the SP2 site, and slow temperature ramps were applied to favor optimal annealing. Each molecule's 12-nucleotide barcode consisted of two random hexamer sequences, both added before amplification and joined together. A short first PCR added P5 and P7 adapter elements plus a second index, followed by an approximately 23-cycle amplification PCR with P5s and P7 primers. A total of 25 to 35 PCR cycles were applied to the libraries, which were quantified on a Qubit, sized on a Bioanalyzer, and diluted to roughly 4 nM. The normalized libraries were sequenced on an Illumina MiSeq using 2 x 250 paired-end kits. MinElute columns were the means by which the reverse transcription reactions were cleaned up, and the reactions were eluted into approximately 9.2 ul Tris-Cl. A 1:1 ratio of AMPure XP beads was used to clean the adapter ligations after they had run for roughly 23 hours at 16 degrees C. For the original study's pipeline: A modified Decombinator processed the demultiplexed FASTQ files and output V, J, insert and barcode information. Sequences sharing a barcode but differing from the dominant sequence were discarded as errors, and barcodes clustered at Levenshtein distance 3 were counted to estimate original cDNA molecules. The R packages ineq, vegan, igraph and RCytoscape were used for downstream analyses, together with IMGT nomenclature and CDR3 definitions. V gene usage was calculated across distinct sequences, with every TCR tallied a single time to avoid skew from clonal expansion. Whenever two unique CDR3 amino acid sequences within a donor differed by a single Levenshtein edit, similarity networks linked them. Published HIV-specific CDR3s (approximately 90 alpha, 700 to 900 beta) and CMV-specific CDR3s (roughly 14 alpha, 200 to 300 beta) were compiled and searched for in the repertoires. Random subsampling to size-matched repertoires demonstrated that the decreased diversity in patients did not result from their lower sequence numbers. TCRdb's own reprocessing of the public reads used fastp at Q25 and MiXCR and kept productive beta chains. Under each unique CDR3 protein, matching rows form one entry showing the most common genes and DNA. These V and J calls are TCRdb output, not the study's own analysis. The sample records 9,500 to 13,000 distinct CDR3 sequences, 5.2% of which are singletons. The ten most abundant clones make up 14% to 15% of the sample.

General findings and caveats noted by the study authors: Significantly higher mean Gini indices were seen in HIV-infected repertoires than in controls, possibly reflecting oligoclonality. Donor HLA types were not determined in the study. The pairing of alpha and beta chains was not determined in the samples. Mean usage differed significantly between HIV-infected patients and controls for eight alpha and eight beta V genes. In HIV-infected patients, the apparent post-therapy recovery of the Gini index was not replicated in size-matched repertoire data. During therapy, HIV-associated CDR3s significantly decreased in frequency, while CMV-associated CDR3s did not change significantly, though most became more frequent. The observed differences in diversity were not explained by the slight differences in age and sex profiles between the study cohorts. Only sixteen HIV-infected individuals were processed, which the authors considered a major limit on how widely the findings apply. Healthy control repertoires showed roughly threefold more distinct CDR3s and higher Shannon diversity than untreated HIV+ repertoires. Both the Jaccard index and the count of highly shared sequences showed that healthy controls shared more CDR3s between individuals than HIV+ patients did. Rare events from HIV-infected data received too much weight under size-matching, and comparisons were complicated by unequal numbers of distinct sequences between patients and controls. Alpha-chain CDR3s from MAIT cells occurred at high frequency in healthy controls but were severely depleted in HIV+ repertoires. The dynamics of distinct T-cell subpopulations could not be separated, and sequencing depth was restricted, because whole blood was used.

This specimen consisted of blood, obtained before antiretroviral therapy. This clonotype was obtained from an adult with HIV infection. This chain is built from TRBV7-2 and TRBJ2-3; the D gene cannot be named for sure. The CDR3: CASSSTGTDTQYF. Read as DNA, the sequence is TGTGCCAGCAGCTCCACAGGCACAGATACGCAGTATTTT.